The 15 T cell receptor beta chains listed next were all sequenced from one sample in a study of blood T cell repertoires in COVID-19. The method was immunoSEQ multiplex PCR; TCRdb's version includes in-frame clones alone and lacks a portion of them. Of 150,000 to 200,000 clones listed, about nine tenths were seen once; the top ten hold approximately 7%. Sequenced input: peripheral blood. The receptors originated from a man in his forties with acute or convalescent COVID-19.

V gene TRBV4-1 combines with J gene TRBJ2-3; 8 nucleotides match TRBD1. Germline CDR1 MGHRA, CDR2 YSYEKL. With V trimmed by 4 bases and J by 4 bases, 4 bases remained unmatched. This CDR3 region has 14 residues. CDR3 region: CASSLQGDPDTQYF. CDR3 sequence (DNA): TGCGCCAGCAGCCTACAGGGGGACCCAGATACGCAGTATTTT.

J is TRBJ1-5 and V is TRBV30, with TRBD1 matching over 8 bases. The CDR3 is 15 residues long. Germline CDR1 GTSNPN, CDR2 SVGIG (reference sequence). With V trimmed by 5 bases and J by 2 bases, 8 bases remained unmatched. This CDR3 is CAWDRGLMGNQPQHF. In nucleotides, the CDR3 is TGTGCCTGGGACAGGGGCCTTATGGGCAATCAGCCCCAGCATTTT.

This clone was found a few times. The chain is built from TRBV4-3 and TRBJ1-6; 9 bases match TRBD1. J was trimmed by 7 bases and V by 2 bases; bases with no gene match: 3. Per germline, CDR1 LGHNA and CDR2 YSLEER. The CDR3 runs 15 residues. The CDR3 bases are TGCGCCAGCAGCCAAAGAGGGACAGGGAATTCACCCCTCCACTTT. Translating it yields CASSQRGTGNSPLHF.

This sequence joins TRBV6-4 and TRBJ1-1; 10 nucleotides align to TRBD1. Germline V lookup: CDR1 MRHNA, CDR2 SNTAGT. The CDR3 is 19 residues long. V dropped 0 bases and J dropped 5; count of bases not matched to a gene: 15. The CDR3 DNA reads as TGTGCCAGCAGTGACTCGAATACCCAGACAGGGGGCGCTTGTACTGAAGCTTTCTTT. Translated: CASSDSNTQTGGACTEAFF.

This chain links TRBV28 with TRBJ2-5, with 9 nucleotides matching TRBD1. Germline V CDR1 and CDR2: MDHEN, SYDVKM. Unmatched junction bases numbered 2, after V lost 3 bases and J lost 9 bases. CDR3 length: 12 amino acids. The CDR3 is CASSLGQGAQYF. CDR3 nucleotides: TGTGCCAGCAGTTTGGGACAGGGAGCCCAGTACTTC.

The chain joins TRBV7-2 to TRBJ1-2, with TRBD1 matching 9 bases. The CDR3 is 15 residues long. Trimming at V came to 1 base and at J to 5 bases, leaving 5 bases not matched to a gene. Germline assignment: CDR1 SGHTA and CDR2 FQGNSA. CDR3 protein: CASSLEGQGGYGYTF. The DNA for the CDR3 is TGTGCCAGCAGCTTAGAGGGACAGGGAGGGTATGGCTACACCTTC.

The chain joins TRBV12-3 or TRBV12-4 to TRBJ1-2; tentative D call: TRBD1 (5 bases). The CDR3 loop spans 13 amino acids. Trimming removed 6 bases at V and 6 bases at J, with 14 bases between. The CDR3 sequence: CASSRGTPDGYTF. DNA of the CDR3: TGTGCCAGCAGCCGCGGGACGCCTGATGGCTACACCTTC.

The chain carries TRBV4-2 and TRBJ1-4, with 10 positions matching TRBD1. The ends lost 4 bases at V and 6 bases at J; junction bases unmatched: 8. Germline V gene data show CDR1 as LGHNA and CDR2 as YNFKEQ. CDR3 size: 16 residues. In DNA form, the CDR3 reads TGTGCCAGCAGCCTAAGAGCCGGGACAGGGGATGAAAAACTGTTTTTT. This encodes CASSLRAGTGDEKLFF.

The chain joins TRBV7-2 to TRBJ2-1; D ambiguous. The germline V and J ends were trimmed by 4 bases and 0 bases, with 16 bases remaining between them. CDR1 and CDR2 (germline): SGHTA, FQGNSA. The CDR3 has 17 residues. CDR3 nucleotides: TGTGCCAGCAGCTCCCCCCCCGTGTATAGCTCCTACAATGAGCAGTTCTTC. Protein: CASSSPPVYSSYNEQFF.

The chain employs TRBV29-1 and TRBJ2-5; 8 bases agree with TRBD2. Losses at the gene ends were 7 bases for V and 4 bases for J; bases not matched to a gene: 11. This CDR3 has 14 amino acids. Germline V lookup: CDR1 SQVTM, CDR2 ANQGSEA. This chain's CDR3 is CSAAGAGGGETQYF. CDR3 in DNA: TGCAGCGCGGCGGGGGCGGGGGGCGGAGAGACCCAGTACTTC.

This chain links TRBV28 with TRBJ2-7, with 8 bases that match TRBD2. J lost 4 bases, V lost 8 bases, and 13 bases had no gene match. Germline V CDR1 and CDR2: MDHEN, SYDVKM. The CDR3 runs 15 residues. CDR3 region: CASAKPLASGYEQYF. CDR3 coding DNA: TGTGCCAGCGCTAAGCCACTGGCTAGCGGGTACGAGCAGTACTTC.

This sequence joins TRBV6-4 and TRBJ1-6; 9 bases fit TRBD1. The CDR3 extends over 15 amino acids. With 6 bases clipped from V and 7 bases from J, the junction kept 7 bases outside the gene matches. Germline V gene data show CDR1 as MRHNA and CDR2 as SNTAGT. CDR3 sequence reads: CASRAQGARNSPLHF. As DNA, the CDR3 is TGTGCCAGCAGAGCACAGGGGGCTCGGAATTCACCCCTCCACTTT.

V is TRBV5-1 and J is TRBJ1-2; tentative D call: TRBD1 (6 bases). From germline, CDR1 is SGHRS and CDR2 YFSETQ. This CDR3 has 16 residues. Between the trimmed V and J ends, which lost 0 bases and 6 bases, there was a span of 18 bases. This CDR3 reads CASSLVDGGRNNGYTF. As DNA, the CDR3 is TGCGCCAGCAGCTTGGTGGATGGGGGCCGGAACAATGGCTACACCTTC.

The chain employs TRBV5-5 and TRBJ2-7, with a possible D match to TRBD1 (6 bases). Trimming stripped 1 base from V and 3 bases from J, with 14 bases between. Germline V gene lookup returns CDR1 SGHKS and CDR2 YYEKEE (reference sequence). The CDR3 sequence is 15 residues long. Here the CDR3 DNA reads TGTGCCAGCAGCTTGACTTCAGGGGCACTCTACGAGCAGTACTTC. This codes for CASSLTSGALYEQYF.

This chain joins TRBV6-5 and TRBJ2-5; TRBD1 agrees at 8 bases. The CDR3 has 14 residues. V dropped 5 bases and J dropped 4; count of bases not matched to a gene: 6. Germline loops: CDR1 MNHEY, CDR2 SVGAGI. The CDR3, as DNA: TGTGCCAGCAGTACCCGCGACAGGGGAGAGACCCAGTACTTC. Protein: CASSTRDRGETQYF.